Below are 30 T cell receptor beta chains sequenced from a single sample in a study of regulatory T cells in long-lasting Graves disease. The TCR beta library used iRepertoire HTBI primers with Arm-PCR amplification of CDR3. TCRdb processed the multiplex PCR reads anew with MiXCR; each CDR3 protein has one entry. The table shows 370,000 or so distinct CDR3 sequences, with 15% to 20% occurring only once. Time point reported: newly diagnosed GD, antithyroid drugs for less than 3 months. Researchers made the TCR library from RNA that was extracted from PBMCs. The data also belong to a second study, concerning T cells in Graves' hyperthyroidism and ophthalmopathy.

Sequences were derived from peripheral blood mononuclear cells (PBMCs), sampled at new diagnosis, from a patient treated with antithyroid drugs. The receptors were gathered from a young woman with Graves disease.

The chain uses TRBV18 and TRBJ2-2; 7 bases map to TRBD2. The germline V gene encodes CDR1 KGHSH and CDR2 LQKENI. Losses at the gene ends were 9 bases for V and 0 bases for J; bases not matched to a gene: 7. CDR3 length equals 15 residues. The CDR3 sequence is CASTSRGANTGELFF. The CDR3 DNA sequence: TGTGCCAGTACGAGTCGGGGGGCGAACACCGGGGAGCTGTTTTTT.

The chain carries TRBV29-1 and TRBJ1-1, with 9 bases aligning to TRBD1. V lost 4 bases, J lost 6 bases, and 6 bases stayed unmatched. Germline loops: CDR1 SQVTM, CDR2 ANQGSEA. CDR3 length: 13 amino acids. This chain's CDR3 is CSVGQGEFAEAFF. DNA for the CDR3: TGCAGCGTTGGACAGGGGGAATTCGCTGAAGCTTTCTTT.

This clonotype came up many times. The chain carries TRBV27 and TRBJ2-5, with TRBD1 matching 7 bases. The junction had 11 bases not matched to a gene; V was cut back by 5 bases and J by 5 bases. CDR3 length equals 15 residues. Germline assignment: CDR1 MNHEY and CDR2 SMNVEV (reference sequence). The CDR3 protein is CASSLLGQTQETQYF. The CDR3, as DNA: TGTGCCAGCAGTCTCCTGGGACAGACACAGGAGACCCAGTACTTC.

This clonotype showed up many times. This sequence joins TRBV28 and TRBJ2-1; unclear D gene. The V end lost 2 bases, the J end lost 4 bases, and 9 bases lay between the germline ends. CDR1 and CDR2 (germline): MDHEN, SYDVKM. The CDR3 has 14 residues. The DNA of the CDR3 is TGTGCCAGCAGTTTAAGCCCATATTACAATGAGCAGTTCTTC. Protein sequence: CASSLSPYYNEQFF. The full variable domain, completed using reference TRBV28 and TRBJ2-1, is DVKVTQSSRYLVKRTGEKVFLECVQDMDHENMFWYRQDPGLGLRLIYFSYDVKMKEKGDIPEGYSVSREKKERFSLILESASTNQTSMYLCASSLSPYYNEQFFGPGTRLTVL.

J is TRBJ2-5 and V is TRBV25-1; TRBD1 is a possible D gene (5 bases). With 4 bases removed from V and 5 bases from J, the gap between germline ends came to 14 bases. Germline V lookup: CDR1 MGHDK, CDR2 SYGVNS. This CDR3 contains 14 residues. CDR3 sequence reads: CASSVIDSRETQYF. The CDR3 DNA reads TGTGCCAGCAGTGTCATAGACAGCCGGGAGACCCAGTACTTC.

The chain couples TRBV30 to TRBJ2-7; D is unclear. Germline CDR1 reads GTSNPN; CDR2 reads SVGIG (reference sequence). The CDR3 length is 13 residues. V was pared by 5 bases and J by 1 base, with 12 bases between. The chain's CDR3 is CAWGAGPSYEQYF. In nucleotides, the CDR3 is TGTGCCTGGGGTGCTGGACCATCCTACGAGCAGTACTTC.

This clonotype occurred a few times. This rearrangement joins TRBV6-4 to TRBJ2-1; TRBD2 aligns across 10 bases. The CDR3 has 16 residues. Trimming removed 6 bases from V and 10 bases from J; junction bases left unmatched: 15. CDR1 is MRHNA, CDR2 SNTAGT, per germline. CDR3 sequence reads: CASSEIPDSGRREQFF. The DNA of the CDR3 is TGTGCCAGCAGCGAAATCCCGGATAGCGGGAGGCGCGAGCAGTTCTTC.

The chain combines TRBV14 with TRBJ2-7; D is perhaps TRBD1 or TRBD2 (5 bases each). There are 15 residues in the CDR3. V was trimmed by 1 base and J by 2 bases, leaving 12 bases between them. CDR1 SGHDN and CDR2 FVKESK come from the germline V gene. CDR3 DNA sequence: TGTGCCAGCAGCCAAGGAGGGGTTTTCCCCTACGAGCAGTACTTC. This gives the protein CASSQGGVFPYEQYF.

This clonotype was counted at least ten times. The rearrangement uses TRBV20-1 and TRBJ2-1; 8 bases fit TRBD2. Germline V lookup: CDR1 DFQATT, CDR2 SNEGSKA (reference sequence). The CDR3 runs 16 residues. With V trimmed by 1 base and J by 5 bases, 10 bases remained unmatched. CDR3 DNA sequence: TGCAGTGCTAGAGTGTGGGGGCGGGGGGACGACAATGAGCAGTTCTTC. It codes for CSARVWGRGDDNEQFF.

This clonotype is a singleton in its sample. The chain carries TRBV19 and TRBJ2-1, with D tentatively TRBD1 (5 bases). V lost 8 bases and J 10 bases, leaving 21 bases between the germline ends. CDR1 and CDR2 from the germline V gene are LNHDA and SQIVND (reference sequence). The CDR3 is made up of 14 amino acids. CDR3 coding DNA: TGTGCCAGTGGCGCAGGGTATGGCAAGTACGAGCAGTTCTTC. Translated, it gives CASGAGYGKYEQFF.

Many counts were recorded for this clonotype. This chain joins TRBV20-1 and TRBJ2-5, with D maybe TRBD2 (5 bases). From germline, CDR1 is DFQATT and CDR2 SNEGSKA (reference sequence). The CDR3 runs to 11 residues. V lost 3 bases and J lost 5, with 7 bases in between. The CDR3 DNA reads TGCAGTGCTAGTAGCGAGGAGACCCAGTACTTC. This codes for CSASSEETQYF.

In this sample, this clonotype turned up many times. V gene TRBV9 combines with J gene TRBJ2-5, with D perhaps TRBD1 or TRBD2 (6 bases each). The CDR3 has 14 residues. Germline V lookup: CDR1 SGDLS, CDR2 YYNGEE. V lost 6 bases, J lost 5 bases, and 17 bases lay in between. The CDR3 DNA follows: TGTGCCAGCACCTCGGGAGAGGGGGTGGAGACCCAGTACTTC. Protein: CASTSGEGVETQYF.

This clonotype was observed many times. V is TRBV18 and J is TRBJ2-3; unclear D gene. This CDR3 region has 15 residues. Trimming left V 2 bases short and J 1 base short, with 10 bases between. CDR1 is KGHSH and CDR2 is LQKENI in the germline V gene. In DNA form, the CDR3 reads TGTGCCAGCTCACCAGGGTTCCGGGGCACAGATACGCAGTATTTT. Amino acid sequence: CASSPGFRGTDTQYF. Looking up the rest from reference TRBV18 and TRBJ2-3 gives the full variable domain: NAGVMQNPRHLVRRRGQEARLRCSPMKGHSHVYWYRQLPEEGLKFMVYLQKENIIDESGMPKERFSAEFPKEGPSILRIQQVVRGDSAAYFCASSPGFRGTDTQYFGPGTRLTVL.

This clonotype was picked up many times. The V and J genes are TRBV7-3 and TRBJ2-3; 11 bases agree with TRBD2. J was trimmed by 4 bases and V by 3 bases; bases with no gene match: 6. Germline V gene lookup returns CDR1 SGHTA and CDR2 FQGTGA. The CDR3 consists of 16 residues. The chain's CDR3 is CASSLTSGVRADTQYF. The CDR3 region has the DNA TGTGCCAGCAGCTTGACTAGCGGGGTTAGGGCAGATACGCAGTATTTT.

Of note for this clonotype: A much larger clone is a single base away; this may be a read error. This chain links TRBV2 with TRBJ2-1; TRBD2 matches at 14 bases. Trimming removed 8 bases from V and 13 bases from J; junction bases left unmatched: 22. The CDR3 has 18 amino acids. Germline-derived CDR1 and CDR2 are SNHLY and FYNNEI. The CDR3: CASLRGTSGGPYQETQFF. The CDR3 DNA reads as TGTGCCAGCTTGCGCGGGACTAGCGGGGGACCGTACCAAGAGACCCAGTTCTTC.

In this sample, this clonotype turned up many times. This chain uses TRBV28 with TRBJ2-7; 7 nucleotides agree with TRBD1. CDR3 length equals 15 residues. Germline CDR1 reads MDHEN; CDR2 reads SYDVKM. With 6 bases clipped from V and 4 bases from J, the junction kept 12 bases outside the gene matches. The DNA of the CDR3 is TGTGCCAGCAGAAAGGGACAGCCAGGATTATACGAGCAGTACTTC. Translated, it gives CASRKGQPGLYEQYF. Full variable domain (outside the CDR3, taken from reference TRBV28 and TRBJ2-7): DVKVTQSSRYLVKRTGEKVFLECVQDMDHENMFWYRQDPGLGLRLIYFSYDVKMKEKGDIPEGYSVSREKKERFSLILESASTNQTSMYLCASRKGQPGLYEQYFGPGTRLTVT.

In its sample, this clonotype was seen a few times. This sequence joins TRBV11-2 and TRBJ2-5, with D tentatively TRBD2 (6 bases). V lost 5 bases to trimming and J lost 5 bases, with 18 bases between them. Germline V gene sequence: CDR1 SGHAT, CDR2 FQNNGV. CDR3 length equals 15 residues. The CDR3 reads CASSLGDSAAETQYF. CDR3 in DNA: TGTGCCAGCAGCCTCGGGGACTCAGCGGCGGAGACCCAGTACTTC.

This clonotype was detected a few times. V is TRBV5-1 and J is TRBJ2-5; possible D gene TRBD2, 5 bases. Trimming removed 6 bases from V and 2 bases from J, with 17 bases in between. The CDR3 extends over 15 amino acids. Germline V CDR1 and CDR2: SGHRS, YFSETQ. CDR3 loop: CASNPTRVEQETQYF. CDR3 DNA sequence: TGCGCCAGCAACCCGACGCGGGTGGAACAAGAGACCCAGTACTTC. Full variable domain (missing parts from reference TRBV5-1 and TRBJ2-5): KAGVTQTPRYLIKTRGQQVTLSCSPISGHRSVSWYQQTPGQGLQFLFEYFSETQRNKGNFPGRFSGRQFSNSRSEMNVSTLELGDSALYLCASNPTRVEQETQYFGPGTRLLVL.

This clonotype was seen at least ten times. The chain recombines TRBV2 with TRBJ1-5, with D hard to call. The germline V gene has CDR1 SNHLY and CDR2 FYNNEI. The CDR3 contains 15 residues. V was cut by 3 bases and J by 0 bases, with 9 bases left in between. CDR3 region: CASSDTVYSNQPQHF. For the CDR3, the DNA is TGTGCCAGCAGTGACACCGTTTATAGCAATCAGCCCCAGCATTTT.

This clonotype turned up a few times. The chain combines TRBV20-1 with TRBJ2-1; TRBD2 is a possible D gene (5 bases). The V end lost 3 bases, the J end lost 5 bases, and 14 bases lay between the germline ends. The CDR3 totals 14 residues. The V gene's germline CDR1 is DFQATT and CDR2 SNEGSKA (reference sequence). In DNA, the CDR3 is TGCAGTGCTAGGATCCAGCGGAGACACAATGAGCAGTTCTTC. It is translated as CSARIQRRHNEQFF.

In its sample, this clonotype was seen many times. This sequence joins TRBV7-3 and TRBJ2-3; TRBD1 aligns across 10 bases. V trimming: 1 base; J trimming: 3 bases; junction bases outside the gene matches: 1. The CDR3 extends over 15 amino acids. Germline assignment: CDR1 SGHTA and CDR2 FQGTGA. As DNA, the CDR3 is TGTGCCAGCAGCTTAATGGGACAGGGGACAGATACGCAGTATTTT. This encodes CASSLMGQGTDTQYF. The full variable domain, its missing parts supplied by reference TRBV7-3 and TRBJ2-3, is GAGVSQTPSNKVTEKGKYVELRCDPISGHTALYWYRQSLGQGPEFLIYFQGTGAADDSGLPNDRFFAVRPEGSVSTLKIQRTERGDSAVYLCASSLMGQGTDTQYFGPGTRLTVL.

V is TRBV20-1 and J is TRBJ1-2, with D perhaps matching TRBD1 (6 bases). Germline V gene data show CDR1 as DFQATT and CDR2 as SNEGSKA (reference sequence). This CDR3 has 14 amino acids. Trimming removed 3 bases from V and 0 bases from J, with 11 bases in between. The CDR3 DNA is TGCAGTGCTAGGAGGGGGGGCACTAACTATGGCTACACCTTC. Its translation: CSARRGGTNYGYTF.

In its sample, this clonotype was seen a few times. The chain carries TRBV28 and TRBJ2-7; a weak D match, TRBD1 (5 bases). Trimming cost V 3 bases and J 5 bases, with 14 bases left between them. CDR3 size: 14 residues. CDR1 and CDR2 from the germline V gene are MDHEN and SYDVKM. The CDR3, as DNA: TGTGCCAGCAGTTTTCTTGGGGCCCGCCACGAGCAGTACTTC. Residues: CASSFLGARHEQYF.

This clonotype came up many times. The CDR3 nucleotides read TGTGCCTGGAGTGGCAAGGGGGGGTATGGGGATCGGTACACCTTC. Protein: CAWSGKGGYGDRYTF. The genes are TRBV30 and TRBJ1-2, with D maybe TRBD1 (6 bases). V was trimmed by 1 base and J by 11 bases, leaving 23 bases between them. This CDR3 has 15 amino acids. Germline V gives CDR1 GTSNPN, CDR2 SVGIG (reference sequence).

This clonotype was seen only a few times. The chain recombines TRBV19 with TRBJ2-3, with 7 bases matching TRBD2. CDR1 is LNHDA, CDR2 SQIVND, per germline (reference sequence). The CDR3 has 16 residues. The ends lost 3 bases at V and 7 bases at J; junction bases unmatched: 13. The CDR3 sequence is CASSISVRGRANTQYF. As DNA, the CDR3 is TGTGCCAGTAGTATCTCGGTTCGGGGGAGGGCGAATACGCAGTATTTT.

This clonotype was observed a single time. The rearrangement links TRBV29-1 to TRBJ1-4; a possible D gene is TRBD1 (6 bases). There are 11 residues in the CDR3. V lost 7 bases to trimming and J lost 8 bases, with 11 bases between them. CDR1 and CDR2 (germline): SQVTM, ANQGSEA. The CDR3 is CSGGTPEKLFF. The CDR3 DNA reads as TGCAGCGGGGGGACACCCGAAAAACTGTTTTTT.

A few counts support this clonotype. The chain links TRBV28 to TRBJ2-3; a possible D gene is TRBD1 (6 bases). The CDR3 totals 14 residues. Trimming removed 5 bases from V and 0 bases from J, with 9 bases in between. CDR1 MDHEN and CDR2 SYDVKM come from the germline V gene. CDR3 DNA sequence: TGTGCCAGCAGTAAGGACAGTAGCACAGATACGCAGTATTTT. It specifies CASSKDSSTDTQYF.

This clonotype was seen repeatedly, ten times or more. This rearrangement joins TRBV2 to TRBJ1-4; 8 bases map to TRBD1. V gave up 6 bases and J gave up 0 bases; unmatched junction bases: 12. Germline CDR1 reads SNHLY; CDR2 reads FYNNEI. This CDR3 is 18 amino acids long. The CDR3 reads CASRYPDREIATNEKLFF. In DNA, the CDR3 is TGTGCCAGCAGATATCCGGACAGGGAGATCGCAACTAATGAAAAACTGTTTTTT. Full variable domain (outside the CDR3, taken from reference TRBV2 and TRBJ1-4): EPEVTQTPSHQVTQMGQEVILRCVPISNHLYFYWYRQILGQKVEFLVSFYNNEISEKSEIFDDQFSVERPDGSNFTLKIRSTKLEDSAMYFCASRYPDREIATNEKLFFGSGTQLSVL.

In its sample, this clonotype was seen many times. The chain has TRBV30 and TRBJ2-2; D uncertain. The V gene's germline CDR1 is GTSNPN and CDR2 SVGIG (reference sequence). V lost 4 bases to trimming and J lost 5 bases, with 5 bases between them. This CDR3 has 11 amino acids. The CDR3 loop reads CAWMATGELFF. The CDR3 region has the DNA TGTGCCTGGATGGCGACCGGGGAGCTGTTTTTT.

Regarding this clonotype: A read error may explain this, as a much larger clone is one base away. This chain connects TRBV28 to TRBJ1-5, with D perhaps TRBD1 (5 bases). The CDR3 length is 15 residues. CDR1 and CDR2 (germline): MDHEN, SYDVKM. Trimming cost V 5 bases and J 7 bases, with 18 bases left between them. The CDR3 bases are TGTGCCAGCAGTCCCTATGGACGGGGCAGACAGCCCCAGCATTTT. Amino acid sequence: CASSPYGRGRQPQHF.